A single sample gave rise to the 5 T cell receptor beta chains below, sequenced in a study of blood T cell repertoires in COVID-19. Assay used: immunoSEQ multiplex PCR; TCRdb lists only in-frame clones, some missing. The sample lists some 200,000 clones; more than 80% were seen once. The sample comprised peripheral blood. The receptor set was obtained from a woman aged 55-70 years with acute or convalescent COVID-19.

The chain is built from TRBV2 and TRBJ2-3, with D possibly matching TRBD2 (8 bases). CDR1 is SNHLY, CDR2 FYNNEI, per germline. The V and J ends lost 6 bases and 4 bases respectively, with 20 bases between them. CDR3 length: 16 residues. For the CDR3, the DNA is TGTGCCAGCAGGGACAGGTTGGGACTAGACGCAGATACGCAGTATTTT. Protein: CASRDRLGLDADTQYF.

The genes are TRBV2 and TRBJ2-1, with a tentative D call TRBD1 (5 bases). Germline V gene lookup returns CDR1 SNHLY and CDR2 FYNNEI. V was trimmed by 10 bases and J by 5 bases, leaving 15 bases between them. This CDR3 spans 13 amino acids. DNA for the CDR3: TGTGCCACCGCCATGGGGCGCCACAATGAGCAGTTCTTC. This encodes CATAMGRHNEQFF.

This chain uses TRBV6-2 or TRBV6-3 with TRBJ2-2, with 12 bases lining up with TRBD2. CDR1 MNHEY and CDR2 SVGEGT come from the germline V gene. The J segment lost 2 bases and the V segment lost 4 bases, leaving 5 bases of the junction unmatched. This CDR3 contains 17 residues. In DNA form, the CDR3 reads TGTGCCAGCAGTTCTACTAGCGGGAGGTATAACACCGGGGAGCTGTTTTTT. Amino acid sequence: CASSSTSGRYNTGELFF.

This clone was observed a handful of times. V is TRBV7-8 and J is TRBJ2-3, with 13 bases aligning to TRBD2. The CDR3 contains 16 residues. Germline V CDR1 and CDR2: SGHVS, FQNEAQ. The V gene end was trimmed by 6 bases and the J gene end by 6 bases; junction bases not matched to a gene: 9. CDR3 DNA: TGTGCCAGCAGTTCTAGGACTAGCGGGAGTAAGGATACGCAGTATTTT. This translates into CASSSRTSGSKDTQYF. Full variable domain (outside the CDR3, taken from reference TRBV7-8 and TRBJ2-3): GAGVSQSPRYKVAKRGQDVALRCDPISGHVSLFWYQQALGQGPEFLTYFQNEAQLDKSGLPSDRFFAERPEGSVSTLKIQRTQQEDSAVYLCASSSRTSGSKDTQYFGPGTRLTVL.

This clone turned up a few times. The J gene is TRBJ2-1, the V gene TRBV3-1 (or the pseudogene TRBV3-2), with 14 positions matching TRBD2. V lost 5 bases and J lost 9; bases outside the gene matches: 6. The CDR3 has 15 amino acids. Looked up from germline, CDR1 is LGHDT and CDR2 is YNNKEL (reference sequence). CDR3 in DNA: TGTGCCAGCAGCAAGGGACTAGCGGGAGCAGGTGAGCAGTTCTTC. Translated: CASSKGLAGAGEQFF.